One T cell receptor (beta chain) is described in this entry. Its specificity is not known. This entry belongs to a study of T cell responses to AZD1222 COVID-19 vaccine. The method was immunoSEQ multiplex PCR; TCRdb's version includes in-frame clones alone and lacks a portion of them. The sample contains tens of thousands of clones, about 93% of which appear only once. Study-level findings and limits: After the peak T cell response, and only then, were repertoires sampled. Spike-specific TCR depth and breadth grew after two AZD1222 doses. Unmutated variant regions reportedly attract nearly half of all spike-specific TCRs. There were mostly white British donors and more females than males, and clonal diversity was possibly underestimated.

This receptor was taken from an adult in good health. This material consisted of peripheral blood, taken on day 0 of MenACWY control vaccination.

Here the CDR3 reads CASSLEGRYGYTF. Written as DNA, the CDR3 is TGCGCCAGCAGCTTGGAAGGAAGGTATGGCTACACCTTC. The chain is built from TRBV5-1 and TRBJ1-2, with D uncertain. Germline CDR1 is SGHRS and CDR2 is YFSETQ. The CDR3 runs to 13 residues. V was shortened by 0 bases and J by 5 bases, with 8 bases between the two germline ends. The entire variable domain, with the rest obtained from reference TRBV5-1 and TRBJ1-2, is as follows: KAGVTQTPRYLIKTRGQQVTLSCSPISGHRSVSWYQQTPGQGLQFLFEYFSETQRNKGNFPGRFSGRQFSNSRSEMNVSTLELGDSALYLCASSLEGRYGYTFGSGTRLTVV.